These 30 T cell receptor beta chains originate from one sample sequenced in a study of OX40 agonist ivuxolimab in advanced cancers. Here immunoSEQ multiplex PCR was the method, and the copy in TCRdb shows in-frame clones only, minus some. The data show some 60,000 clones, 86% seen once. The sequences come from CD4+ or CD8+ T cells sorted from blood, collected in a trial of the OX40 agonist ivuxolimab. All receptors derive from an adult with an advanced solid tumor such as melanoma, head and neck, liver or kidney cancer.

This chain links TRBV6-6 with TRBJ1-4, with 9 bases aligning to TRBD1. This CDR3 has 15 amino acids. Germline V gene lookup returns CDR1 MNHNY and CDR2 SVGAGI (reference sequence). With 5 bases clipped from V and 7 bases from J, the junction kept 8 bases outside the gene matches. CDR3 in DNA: TGTGCCAGCAGTGAGCCGGGACAGGGAAGTGAAAAACTGTTTTTT. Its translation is CASSEPGQGSEKLFF.

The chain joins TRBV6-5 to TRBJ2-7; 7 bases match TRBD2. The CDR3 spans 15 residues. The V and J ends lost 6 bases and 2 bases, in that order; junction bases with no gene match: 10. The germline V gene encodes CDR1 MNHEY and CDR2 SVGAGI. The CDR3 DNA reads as TGTGCCAGCAGCCGTACAGACGGACTAGCCTACGAGCAGTACTTC. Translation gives CASSRTDGLAYEQYF.

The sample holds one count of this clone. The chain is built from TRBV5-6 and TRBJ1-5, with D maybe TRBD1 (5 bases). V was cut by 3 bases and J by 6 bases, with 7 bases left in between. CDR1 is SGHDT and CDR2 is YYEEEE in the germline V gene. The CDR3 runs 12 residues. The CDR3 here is CASSSGGQPQHF. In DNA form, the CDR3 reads TGTGCCAGCAGCTCGGGGGGTCAGCCCCAGCATTTT.

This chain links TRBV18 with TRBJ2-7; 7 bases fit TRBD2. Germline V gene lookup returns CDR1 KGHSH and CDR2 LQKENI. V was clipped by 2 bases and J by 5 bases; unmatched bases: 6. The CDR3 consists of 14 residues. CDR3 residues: CASSPKGRGDEQYF. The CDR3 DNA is TGTGCCAGCTCACCAAAAGGGAGGGGAGACGAGCAGTACTTC.

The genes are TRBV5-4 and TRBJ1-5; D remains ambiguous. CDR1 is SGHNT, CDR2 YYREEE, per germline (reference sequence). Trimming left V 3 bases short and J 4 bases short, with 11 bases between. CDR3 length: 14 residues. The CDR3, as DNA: TGTGCCAGCAGCTCGGGCGGGGTTAATCAGCCCCAGCATTTT. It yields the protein CASSSGGVNQPQHF.

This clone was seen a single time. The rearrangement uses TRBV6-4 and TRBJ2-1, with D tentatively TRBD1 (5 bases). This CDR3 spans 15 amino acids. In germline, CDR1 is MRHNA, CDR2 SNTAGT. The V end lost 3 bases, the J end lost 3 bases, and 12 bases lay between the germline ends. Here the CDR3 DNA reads TGTGCCAGCAGTGAATTCGTGACAGACTACAATGAGCAGTTCTTC. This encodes CASSEFVTDYNEQFF.

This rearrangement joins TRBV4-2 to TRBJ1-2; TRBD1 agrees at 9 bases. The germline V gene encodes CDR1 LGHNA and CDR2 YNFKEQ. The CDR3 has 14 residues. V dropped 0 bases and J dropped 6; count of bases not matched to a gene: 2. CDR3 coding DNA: TGTGCCAGCAGCCAAGATCGGACAGGGGATGGCTACACCTTC. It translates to CASSQDRTGDGYTF.

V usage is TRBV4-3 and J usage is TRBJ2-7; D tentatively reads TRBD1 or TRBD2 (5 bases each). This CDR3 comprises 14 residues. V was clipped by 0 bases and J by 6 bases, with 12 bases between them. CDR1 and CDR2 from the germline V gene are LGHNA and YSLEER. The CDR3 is CASSQDSGSGEQYF. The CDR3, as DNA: TGCGCCAGCAGCCAAGATTCAGGGAGCGGCGAGCAGTACTTC.

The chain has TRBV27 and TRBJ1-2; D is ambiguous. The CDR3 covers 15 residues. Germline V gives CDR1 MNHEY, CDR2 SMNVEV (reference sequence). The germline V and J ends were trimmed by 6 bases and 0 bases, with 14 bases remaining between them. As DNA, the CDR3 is TGTGCCAGCAGATACCTCGGAGGAGCTAACTATGGCTACACCTTC. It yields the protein CASRYLGGANYGYTF.

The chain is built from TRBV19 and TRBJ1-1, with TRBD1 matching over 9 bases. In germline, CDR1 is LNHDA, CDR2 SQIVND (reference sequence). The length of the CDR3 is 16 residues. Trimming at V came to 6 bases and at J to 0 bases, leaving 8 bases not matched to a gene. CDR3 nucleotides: TGTGCCAGTAGCCCCGGGACAGGGAACATGAACACTGAAGCTTTCTTT. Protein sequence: CASSPGTGNMNTEAFF.

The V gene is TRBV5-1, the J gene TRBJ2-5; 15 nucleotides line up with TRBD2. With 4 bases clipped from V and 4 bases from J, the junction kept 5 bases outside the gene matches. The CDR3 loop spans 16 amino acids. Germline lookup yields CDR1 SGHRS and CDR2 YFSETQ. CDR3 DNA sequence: TGCGCCAGCAGCGTGGGGACTAGCGGGAGGATAGAGACCCAGTACTTC. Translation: CASSVGTSGRIETQYF.

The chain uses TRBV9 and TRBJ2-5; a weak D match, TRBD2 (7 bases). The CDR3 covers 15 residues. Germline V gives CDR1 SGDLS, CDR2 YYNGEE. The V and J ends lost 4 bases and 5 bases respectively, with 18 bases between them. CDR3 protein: CASSSARGGVETQYF. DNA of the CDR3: TGTGCCAGCAGCTCGGCAAGGGGGGGAGTGGAGACCCAGTACTTC.

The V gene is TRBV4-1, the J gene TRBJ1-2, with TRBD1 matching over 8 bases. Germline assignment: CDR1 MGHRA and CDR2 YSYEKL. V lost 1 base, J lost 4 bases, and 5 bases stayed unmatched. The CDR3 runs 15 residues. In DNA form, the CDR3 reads TGCGCCAGCAGCCAAGTTTCAGGGGGCCTCTATGGCTACACCTTC. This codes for CASSQVSGGLYGYTF.

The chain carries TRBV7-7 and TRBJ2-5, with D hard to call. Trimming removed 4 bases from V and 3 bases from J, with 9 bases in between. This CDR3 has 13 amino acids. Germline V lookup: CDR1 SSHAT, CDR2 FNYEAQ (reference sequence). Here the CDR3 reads CASSWTAKETQYF. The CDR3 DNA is TGTGCCAGCAGCTGGACGGCGAAAGAGACCCAGTACTTC. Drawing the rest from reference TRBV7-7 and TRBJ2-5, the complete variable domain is GAGVSQSPRYKVTKRGQDVTLRCDPISSHATLYWYQQALGQGPEFLTYFNYEAQPDKSGLPSDRFSAERPEGSISTLTIQRTEQRDSAMYRCASSWTAKETQYFGPGTRLLVL.

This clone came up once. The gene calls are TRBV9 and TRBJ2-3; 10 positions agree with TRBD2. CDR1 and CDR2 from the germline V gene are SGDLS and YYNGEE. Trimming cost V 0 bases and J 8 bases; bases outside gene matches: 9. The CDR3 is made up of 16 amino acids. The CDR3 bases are TGTGCCAGCAGCGTAGGCCTAGCGGGAGAGTTGCTTACGCAGTATTTT. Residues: CASSVGLAGELLTQYF.

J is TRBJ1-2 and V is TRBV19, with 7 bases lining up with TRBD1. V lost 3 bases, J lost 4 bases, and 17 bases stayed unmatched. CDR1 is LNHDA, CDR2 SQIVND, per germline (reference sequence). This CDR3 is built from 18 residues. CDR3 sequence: CASSISVQEGAGSYGYTF. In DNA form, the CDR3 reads TGTGCCAGTAGTATTTCGGTCCAGGAGGGGGCTGGTAGCTATGGCTACACCTTC.

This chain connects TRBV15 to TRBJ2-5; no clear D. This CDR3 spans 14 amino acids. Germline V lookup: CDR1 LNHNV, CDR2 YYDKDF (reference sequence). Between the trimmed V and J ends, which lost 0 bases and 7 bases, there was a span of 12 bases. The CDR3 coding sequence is TGTGCCACCAGCAGAGATGTACATGAAGGGACCCAGTACTTC. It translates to CATSRDVHEGTQYF.

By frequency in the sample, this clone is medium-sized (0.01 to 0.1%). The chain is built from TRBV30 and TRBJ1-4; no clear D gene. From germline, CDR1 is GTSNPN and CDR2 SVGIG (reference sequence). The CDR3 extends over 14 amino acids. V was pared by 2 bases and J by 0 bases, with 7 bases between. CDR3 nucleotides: TGTGCCTGGAGTCGGAGTGCAACTAATGAAAAACTGTTTTTT. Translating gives CAWSRSATNEKLFF.

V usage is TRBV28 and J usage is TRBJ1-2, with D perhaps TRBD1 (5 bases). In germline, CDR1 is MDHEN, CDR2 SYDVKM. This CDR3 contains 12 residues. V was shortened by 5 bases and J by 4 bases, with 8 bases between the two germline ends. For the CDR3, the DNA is TGTGCCAGCAGTCCCGGGACCTATGGCTACACCTTC. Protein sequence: CASSPGTYGYTF.

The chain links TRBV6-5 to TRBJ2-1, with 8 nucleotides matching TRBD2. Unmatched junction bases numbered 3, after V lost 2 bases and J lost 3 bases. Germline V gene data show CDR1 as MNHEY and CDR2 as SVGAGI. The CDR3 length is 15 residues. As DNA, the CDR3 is TGTGCCAGCAGTTACGTTAGCGGGAACTACAATGAGCAGTTCTTC. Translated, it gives CASSYVSGNYNEQFF.

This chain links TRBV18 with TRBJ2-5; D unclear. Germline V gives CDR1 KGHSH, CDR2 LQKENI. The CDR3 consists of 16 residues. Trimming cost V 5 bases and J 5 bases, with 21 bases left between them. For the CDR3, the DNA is TGTGCCAGCTCATTTATACGACCCGGGTCCAGGGAGACCCAGTACTTC. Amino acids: CASSFIRPGSRETQYF.

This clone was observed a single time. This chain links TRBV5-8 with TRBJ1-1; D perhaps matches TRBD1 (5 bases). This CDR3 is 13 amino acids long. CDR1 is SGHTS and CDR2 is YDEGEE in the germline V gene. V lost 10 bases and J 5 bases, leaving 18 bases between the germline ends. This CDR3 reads CAGKQEPGTEAFF. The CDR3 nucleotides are TGTGCCGGAAAACAGGAACCGGGGACTGAAGCTTTCTTT. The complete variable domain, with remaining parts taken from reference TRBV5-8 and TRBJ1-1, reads EAGVTQSPTHLIKTRGQQATLRCSPISGHTSVYWYQQALGLGLQFLLWYDEGEERNRGNFPPRFSGRQFPNYSSELNVNALELEDSALYLCAGKQEPGTEAFFGQGTRLTVV.

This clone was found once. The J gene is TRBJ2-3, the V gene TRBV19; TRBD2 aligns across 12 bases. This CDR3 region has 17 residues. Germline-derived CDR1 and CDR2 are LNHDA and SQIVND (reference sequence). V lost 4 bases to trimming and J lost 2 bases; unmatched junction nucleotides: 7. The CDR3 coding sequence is TGTGCCAGTAGTACCGCAGGACTAGCGGGGACCACAGATACGCAGTATTTT. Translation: CASSTAGLAGTTDTQYF.

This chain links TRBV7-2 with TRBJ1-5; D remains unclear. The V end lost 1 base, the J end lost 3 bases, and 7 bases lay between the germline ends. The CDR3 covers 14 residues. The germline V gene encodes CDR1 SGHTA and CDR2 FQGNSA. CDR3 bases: TGTGCCAGCAGCTTAGTAACGGCCAATCAGCCCCAGCATTTT. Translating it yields CASSLVTANQPQHF.

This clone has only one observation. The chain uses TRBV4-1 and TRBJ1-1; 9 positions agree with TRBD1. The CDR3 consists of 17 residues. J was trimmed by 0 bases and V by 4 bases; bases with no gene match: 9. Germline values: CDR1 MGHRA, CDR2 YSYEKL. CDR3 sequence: CASSLRTGAAMNTEAFF. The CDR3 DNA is TGCGCCAGCAGCCTGCGGACAGGGGCCGCCATGAACACTGAAGCTTTCTTT.

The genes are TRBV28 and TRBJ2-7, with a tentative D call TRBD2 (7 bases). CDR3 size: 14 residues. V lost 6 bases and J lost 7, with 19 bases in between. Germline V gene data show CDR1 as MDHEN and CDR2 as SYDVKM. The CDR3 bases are TGTGCCAGCAGGGGAGGGGGGATGTCGCGGGAGCAGTACTTC. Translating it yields CASRGGGMSREQYF.

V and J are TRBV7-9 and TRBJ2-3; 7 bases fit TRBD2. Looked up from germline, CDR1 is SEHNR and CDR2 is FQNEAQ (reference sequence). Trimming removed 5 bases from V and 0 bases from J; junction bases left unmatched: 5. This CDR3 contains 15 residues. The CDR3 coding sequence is TGTGCCAGCAGCCCCCAGGGAGGGAGCACAGATACGCAGTATTTT. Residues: CASSPQGGSTDTQYF.

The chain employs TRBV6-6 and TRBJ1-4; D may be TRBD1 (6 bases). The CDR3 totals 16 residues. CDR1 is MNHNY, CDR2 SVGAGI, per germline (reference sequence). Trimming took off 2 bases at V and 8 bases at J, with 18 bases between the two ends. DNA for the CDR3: TGTGCCAGCAGTTACCCCGGGGAGGGGGGCCCGGAAAAACTGTTTTTT. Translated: CASSYPGEGGPEKLFF.

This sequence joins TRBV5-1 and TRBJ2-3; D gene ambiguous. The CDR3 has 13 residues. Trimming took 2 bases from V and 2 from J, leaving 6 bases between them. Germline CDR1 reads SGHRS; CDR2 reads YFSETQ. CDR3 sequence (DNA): TGCGCCAGCAGCTTACCAGCCACAGATACGCAGTATTTT. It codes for CASSLPATDTQYF.

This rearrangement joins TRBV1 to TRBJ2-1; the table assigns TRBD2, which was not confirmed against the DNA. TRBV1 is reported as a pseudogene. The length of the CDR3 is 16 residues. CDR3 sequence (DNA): TGCACCAGCAGCCAAGAAGGCGGGAACAAGGACAATGAGCAGTTCTTC. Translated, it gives CTSSQEGGNKDNEQFF.